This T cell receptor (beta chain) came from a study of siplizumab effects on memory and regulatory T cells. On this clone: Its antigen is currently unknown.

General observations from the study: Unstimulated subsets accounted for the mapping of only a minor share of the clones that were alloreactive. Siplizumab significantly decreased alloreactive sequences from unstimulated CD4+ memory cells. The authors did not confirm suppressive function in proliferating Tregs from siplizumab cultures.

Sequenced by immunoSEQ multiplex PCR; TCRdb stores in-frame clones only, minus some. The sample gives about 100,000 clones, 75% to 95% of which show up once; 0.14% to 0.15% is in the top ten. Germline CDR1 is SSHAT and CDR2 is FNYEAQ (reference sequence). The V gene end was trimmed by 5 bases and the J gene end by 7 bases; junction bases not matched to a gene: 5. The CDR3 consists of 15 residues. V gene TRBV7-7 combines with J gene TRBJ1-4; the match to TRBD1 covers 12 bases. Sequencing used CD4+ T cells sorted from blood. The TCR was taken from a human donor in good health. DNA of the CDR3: TGTGCCAGCAGCGGCGGGACAGGGGGCAGTGAAAAACTGTTTTTT. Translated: CASSGGTGGSEKLFF.